What follows describes a single TCR beta chain. The CDR3 is made up of 15 amino acids. These data are taken from a study of blood T cell repertoires in COVID-19. Turning to the study itself: There were acute and convalescent COVID-19 samples, and they came from the United States, Italy and Spain.

Method: immunoSEQ multiplex PCR; TCRdb's copy keeps in-frame clones and lacks some. Counted here are 200,000 or so clones, 88% occurring once; the ten biggest clones make up approximately 1.7%. Specimen: peripheral blood. The sequence came from a man aged 65 to 85 with acute or convalescent COVID-19. V and J are TRBV21-1 and TRBJ1-2; the D call of TRBD1 is as the table states it, not checked on the DNA. TRBV21-1 corresponds to a pseudogene. CDR3 residues: CASSKGVQGADGYTF. CDR3 sequence (DNA): TGTGCCAGCAGCAAAGGGGTACAGGGGGCGGATGGCTACACCTTC.